In this sample, the clone carrying this T cell receptor (beta chain) turned up once. The data are from a study of blood T cell repertoires in COVID-19. Background on the study: COVID-19 samples, acute and convalescent, were from the United States, Italy and Spain. The cDNA or gDNA used as material had been derived from T cells, B-cell-depleted T cells, or PBMCs.

The J segment lost 5 bases and the V segment lost 5 bases, leaving 5 bases of the junction unmatched. CDR3 length: 15 amino acids. CDR1 is MDHEN, CDR2 SYDVKM, per germline. Authors' analysis steps: It was from reference gene primer amplification that nucleated cell counts were estimated. Assay used: immunoSEQ multiplex PCR; TCRdb lists only in-frame clones, some missing. D and trimming come from the DNA, and the V and J calls and clone size come from that table. The repertoire consists of about 70,000 clones, with approximately 89% occurring once and the leading ten covering roughly 4.6%. The rearrangement uses TRBV28 and TRBJ1-4; 10 bases agree with TRBD1. This receptor was obtained from a man at least 80 years old with acute or convalescent COVID-19. The sample was peripheral blood. The CDR3 coding sequence is TGTGCCAGCAGTCCGACAGGGGGCTCGAATGAAAAACTGTTTTTT. This encodes CASSPTGGSNEKLFF.